The sample holds one count of the clone carrying this T cell receptor beta chain. The CDR3 loop spans 13 amino acids. CDR1 SGHTA and CDR2 FQGTGA come from the germline V gene. Trimming pared 5 bases from V and 5 bases from J, leaving 10 bases between. The entry originates in a study of prognosis after radiotherapy for stage I lung cancer. At the level of the study: It was considered that all non-small cell lung cancer patients were medically inoperable. Adenocarcinoma was the tumor type in about a dozen patients, squamous cell carcinoma in several. Delivery of radiotherapy was by SBRT in 3 to 5 fractions at a biologically effective dose of at least 100 Gy.

TCR beta CDR3 amplification from genomic DNA was performed by two-round multiplex PCR. Initially, in first-round PCR, primers specific to each TRBV and TRBJ gene were used. Each CDR3 protein gets one entry after TCRdb re-called the multiplex PCR reads with MiXCR. The sample shows under 35,000 distinct CDR3 sequences, 35% to 45% of them seen only once. This TCR derives from a donor aged 50 or older with non-small cell lung cancer. The input for sequencing was PBMCs, taken before or after stereotactic body radiation therapy (not recorded which). The chain links TRBV7-3 to TRBJ2-1, with D perhaps TRBD1 (6 bases). In DNA form, the CDR3 reads TGTGCCAGCAGCCTCAACAGGGACAATGAGCAGTTCTTC. Its protein is CASSLNRDNEQFF.